The 28 T cell receptor beta chains below were found in one sample sequenced in a study of T cell responses to AZD1222 COVID-19 vaccine. Assay: immunoSEQ multiplex PCR; the TCRdb copy retains only in-frame clones and omits some. The sample records 70,000 to 75,000 clones, around 90% being singletons. This specimen consisted of peripheral blood, obtained 28 days after the second AZD1222 dose. The receptor set was obtained from an adult who received the AZD1222 COVID-19 vaccine.

V usage is TRBV19 and J usage is TRBJ1-5; possibly TRBD1 for D (5 bases). Trimming stripped 6 bases from V and 0 bases from J, with 15 bases between. This CDR3 spans 16 amino acids. CDR1 is LNHDA and CDR2 is SQIVND in the germline V gene (reference sequence). CDR3 amino acids: CASSDRDGYSNQPQHF. CDR3 DNA sequence: TGTGCCAGTAGCGACCGGGACGGGTATAGCAATCAGCCCCAGCATTTT.

The rearrangement joins TRBV19 to TRBJ2-4; 7 nucleotides match TRBD1. V shed 2 bases and J 3 bases; nucleotides not matched to a gene: 4. CDR3 length: 15 amino acids. Per germline, CDR1 LNHDA and CDR2 SQIVND (reference sequence). The CDR3 protein is CASSIRRDSKNIQYF. In DNA, the CDR3 is TGTGCCAGTAGTATACGAAGGGACAGCAAAAACATTCAGTACTTC.

V usage is TRBV6-5 and J usage is TRBJ2-5; the D is unclear. CDR1 and CDR2 from the germline V gene are MNHEY and SVGAGI. CDR3 length: 11 amino acids. With 8 bases removed from V and 9 bases from J, the gap between germline ends came to 13 bases. The CDR3 region is CASETMSSQYF. The DNA for the CDR3 is TGTGCCAGCGAGACAATGAGCTCCCAGTACTTC.

The chain is built from TRBV6-5 and TRBJ1-4; tentative D call: TRBD1 (5 bases). The CDR3 runs to 12 residues. Per germline, CDR1 MNHEY and CDR2 SVGAGI. Trimming pared 7 bases from V and 8 bases from J, leaving 11 bases between. In nucleotides, the CDR3 is TGTGCCAGCAACCGGGCAGGGGAAAAACTGTTTTTT. The encoded protein is CASNRAGEKLFF.

The gene calls are TRBV11-3 and TRBJ1-3, with D perhaps TRBD1 (5 bases). Germline loops: CDR1 SGHNT, CDR2 YENEEA. This CDR3 has 15 amino acids. With 4 bases removed from V and 0 bases from J, the gap between germline ends came to 10 bases. Written as DNA, the CDR3 is TGTGCCAGCAGCTCCGACAGTATCTCTGGAAACACCATATATTTT. Amino acid sequence: CASSSDSISGNTIYF.

V and J are TRBV10-1 and TRBJ2-1, with 7 positions matching TRBD2. V shed 6 bases and J 5 bases; nucleotides not matched to a gene: 10. Germline assignment: CDR1 WNHNN and CDR2 SYGVQD (reference sequence). The CDR3 sequence is 15 residues long. This CDR3 reads CASSIGSAGDNEQFF. The CDR3 coding sequence is TGCGCCAGCAGCATTGGATCCGCGGGAGACAATGAGCAGTTCTTC.

The rearrangement links TRBV5-4 to TRBJ2-1; TRBD2 matches 9 bases. The germline gives CDR1 SGHNT, CDR2 YYREEE (reference sequence). With 1 base clipped from V and 8 bases from J, the junction kept 10 bases outside the gene matches. The CDR3 is made up of 16 amino acids. CDR3 sequence (DNA): TGTGCCAGCAGCTTGCTTGTTGCTAGCGGGATGTATGAGCAGTTCTTC. Translating gives CASSLLVASGMYEQFF.

V and J are TRBV10-3 and TRBJ1-1; tentatively, D is TRBD1 (6 bases). Between the trimmed V and J ends, which lost 3 bases and 7 bases, there was a span of 18 bases. There are 15 residues in the CDR3. Germline V gene data show CDR1 as ENHRY and CDR2 as SYGVKD. CDR3 residues: CAISEGPVKGGEAFF. The CDR3 DNA follows: TGTGCCATCAGTGAAGGGCCCGTGAAAGGGGGTGAAGCTTTCTTT.

This clone showed up just once. V and J are TRBV29-1 and TRBJ1-1, with D perhaps matching TRBD1 (6 bases). Germline CDR1 and CDR2: SQVTM and ANQGSEA. The CDR3 loop spans 12 amino acids. V lost 6 bases and J lost 7, with 15 bases in between. The CDR3 sequence: CSVAGQRLEAFF. Here the CDR3 DNA reads TGCAGCGTCGCCGGACAGCGCCTTGAAGCTTTCTTT.

This clone occurred once. The chain combines TRBV11-2 with TRBJ2-7; 9 bases are a match to TRBD1. V shed 1 base and J 6 bases; nucleotides not matched to a gene: 10. Germline values: CDR1 SGHAT, CDR2 FQNNGV. The CDR3 has 16 amino acids. DNA for the CDR3: TGTGCCAGCAGCTTAGTGACGGGACAGGGTCGATTCGAGCAGTACTTC. Translated: CASSLVTGQGRFEQYF. Full variable domain (outside the CDR3, taken from reference TRBV11-2 and TRBJ2-7): EAGVAQSPRYKIIEKRQSVAFWCNPISGHATLYWYQQILGQGPKLLIQFQNNGVVDDSQLPKDRFSAERLKGVDSTLKIQPAKLEDSAVYLCASSLVTGQGRFEQYFGPGTRLTVT.

The chain links TRBV27 to TRBJ1-5, with 9 nucleotides matching TRBD1. Germline lookup yields CDR1 MNHEY and CDR2 SMNVEV (reference sequence). J lost 1 base, V lost 3 bases, and 10 bases had no gene match. This CDR3 contains 18 residues. The CDR3 loop is CASSLGRDRVGSNQPQHF. The DNA for the CDR3 is TGTGCCAGCAGTTTGGGTCGGGACAGGGTGGGCAGCAATCAGCCCCAGCATTTT.

This chain links TRBV6-6 with TRBJ1-1, with D unresolved. V was clipped by 2 bases and J by 8 bases, with 6 bases between them. The length of the CDR3 is 11 residues. CDR1 and CDR2 from the germline V gene are MNHNY and SVGAGI (reference sequence). CDR3 in DNA: TGTGCCAGCAGTTACGGGCAAGAAGCTTTCTTT. Its translation is CASSYGQEAFF.

This sequence joins TRBV27 and TRBJ1-1; no clear D gene. Germline values: CDR1 MNHEY, CDR2 SMNVEV (reference sequence). The CDR3 has 14 amino acids. Trimming took 3 bases from V and 1 from J, leaving 9 bases between them. The CDR3 coding sequence is TGTGCCAGCAGTTTCGCAGGACCGAACACTGAAGCTTTCTTT. It translates to CASSFAGPNTEAFF.

V gene TRBV5-1 combines with J gene TRBJ1-1, with 7 bases that match TRBD1. The CDR3 sequence is 14 residues long. Trimming at V came to 4 bases and at J to 1 base, leaving 4 bases not matched to a gene. Looked up from germline, CDR1 is SGHRS and CDR2 is YFSETQ. CDR3 protein: CASSPTGENTEAFF. CDR3 sequence (DNA): TGCGCCAGCAGCCCAACAGGGGAGAACACTGAAGCTTTCTTT.

J is TRBJ1-2 and V is TRBV6-2 or TRBV6-3; 7 bases are a match to TRBD1. V dropped 6 bases and J dropped 5; count of bases not matched to a gene: 12. The CDR3 loop spans 15 amino acids. Germline CDR1 is MNHEY and CDR2 is SVGEGT. Here the CDR3 reads CASSGGGGGEYGYTF. CDR3 DNA: TGTGCCAGCAGCGGTGGAGGGGGCGGGGAGTATGGCTACACCTTC.

Here the CDR3 DNA reads TGTGCCAGCAGTGAATATGCGGCCGGGGGCTACGAGCAGTACTTC. Translated: CASSEYAAGGYEQYF. The J gene is TRBJ2-7, the V gene TRBV25-1; TRBD2 might be the D (6 bases). The ends were cut back, 0 bases at V and 3 bases at J, with 12 bases in the middle. The CDR3 is 15 residues long. Germline CDR1 is MGHDK and CDR2 is SYGVNS.

The chain couples TRBV5-1 to TRBJ1-6; 8 nucleotides match TRBD1. From germline, CDR1 is SGHRS and CDR2 YFSETQ. The CDR3 has 14 amino acids. The ends lost 7 bases at V and 9 bases at J; junction bases unmatched: 9. In nucleotides, the CDR3 is TGCGCCAGCGGACCGACAGGGGCGGCTTCACCCCTCCACTTT. It codes for CASGPTGAASPLHF.

This clone was picked up one time. This chain uses TRBV7-3 with TRBJ2-1, with TRBD2 as a possible D gene (6 bases). The V gene's germline CDR1 is SGHTA and CDR2 FQGTGA. The CDR3 runs 13 residues. Trimming removed 6 bases at V and 6 bases at J, with 12 bases between. CDR3 amino acids: CASRGGASNEQFF. The CDR3 nucleotides read TGTGCCAGCAGAGGCGGGGCGAGCAATGAGCAGTTCTTC.

This rearrangement joins TRBV18 to TRBJ2-1; 9 bases agree with TRBD2. Unmatched junction bases numbered 5, after V lost 1 base and J lost 4 bases. CDR3 size: 16 residues. The V gene's germline CDR1 is KGHSH and CDR2 LQKENI. CDR3 coding DNA: TGTGCCAGCTCACCACGGGGACTAGCAGTTTACAATGAGCAGTTCTTC. Translated, it gives CASSPRGLAVYNEQFF.

V is TRBV19 and J is TRBJ1-2, with 7 bases that match TRBD1. CDR1 is LNHDA, CDR2 SQIVND, per germline (reference sequence). CDR3 size: 13 residues. J was trimmed by 3 bases and V by 5 bases; bases with no gene match: 3. The CDR3 nucleotides are TGTGCCAGTAGTCCCCAGGGGGACTATGGCTACACCTTC. The encoded protein is CASSPQGDYGYTF. The full variable domain, rest sourced from reference TRBV19 and TRBJ1-2, is DGGITQSPKYLFRKEGQNVTLSCEQNLNHDAMYWYRQDPGQGLRLIYYSQIVNDFQKGDIAEGYSVSREKKESFPLTVTSAQKNPTAFYLCASSPQGDYGYTFGSGTRLTVV.

This chain links TRBV6-2 or TRBV6-3 with TRBJ1-1, with TRBD1 matching 7 bases. The V gene's germline CDR1 is MNHEY and CDR2 SVGEGT. The CDR3 totals 15 residues. Trimming cost V 1 base and J 10 bases; bases outside gene matches: 12. The CDR3 DNA reads as TGTGCCAGCAGTTACTACGGGGACAGCCGCTTAGGAGCTTTCTTT. It specifies CASSYYGDSRLGAFF.

This chain connects TRBV6-5 to TRBJ2-7; 9 positions agree with TRBD2. V gave up 0 bases and J gave up 4 bases; unmatched junction bases: 7. Germline CDR1 MNHEY, CDR2 SVGAGI. The length of the CDR3 is 16 residues. The CDR3 bases are TGTGCCAGCAGTTACTCGAGAGCGGGAGGAGAGTACGAGCAGTACTTC. Its protein product is CASSYSRAGGEYEQYF.

This clone was seen a few times. The CDR3, as DNA: TGTGCCAGCAGCGGACGGGACGCATATGGATCCTACGAGCAGTACTTC. As protein: CASSGRDAYGSYEQYF. V and J are TRBV7-9 and TRBJ2-7; the D gene could be TRBD1 or TRBD2 (5 bases each). Germline-derived CDR1 and CDR2 are SEHNR and FQNEAQ (reference sequence). Between the trimmed V and J ends, which lost 5 bases and 1 base, there was a span of 18 bases. This CDR3 has 16 residues.

The chain uses TRBV27 and TRBJ1-4; D may be TRBD1 (5 bases). V was clipped by 2 bases and J by 8 bases, with 9 bases between them. Germline assignment: CDR1 MNHEY and CDR2 SMNVEV (reference sequence). The CDR3 contains 13 residues. CDR3 DNA sequence: TGTGCCAGCAGTTTAAGTGGGGGGGAAAAACTGTTTTTT. Translating gives CASSLSGGEKLFF. The full variable domain, in which reference TRBV27 and TRBJ1-4 provide the parts outside the CDR3, is EAQVTQNPRYLITVTGKKLTVTCSQNMNHEYMSWYRQDPGLGLRQIYYSMNVEVTDKGDVPEGYKVSRKEKRNFPLILESPSPNQTSLYFCASSLSGGEKLFFGSGTQLSVL.

The chain combines TRBV11-3 with TRBJ2-1, with 7 bases that match TRBD2. Looked up from germline, CDR1 is SGHNT and CDR2 is YENEEA. The trim removed 4 bases at V and 8 bases at J, leaving 5 bases unmatched. This CDR3 contains 13 residues. The chain's CDR3 is CASSSRTRDEQFF. CDR3 DNA: TGTGCCAGCAGCTCACGGACTAGAGATGAGCAGTTCTTC.

The chain has TRBV27 and TRBJ2-7, with D unresolved. Germline V lookup: CDR1 MNHEY, CDR2 SMNVEV (reference sequence). V lost 3 bases, J lost 0 bases, and 9 bases lay in between. The CDR3 length is 14 residues. The CDR3 bases are TGTGCCAGCAGTTTTTTAGAGAGCTCCTACGAGCAGTACTTC. Its protein is CASSFLESSYEQYF.

This sequence joins TRBV5-4 and TRBJ2-4, with D perhaps matching TRBD2 (6 bases). Trimming removed 3 bases at V and 2 bases at J, with 15 bases between. The CDR3 extends over 16 amino acids. Germline CDR1 SGHNT, CDR2 YYREEE (reference sequence). As DNA, the CDR3 is TGTGCCAGCAGCTACGGGGCGGGATGGACCAAAAACATTCAGTACTTC. This encodes CASSYGAGWTKNIQYF.

The rearrangement uses TRBV7-8 and TRBJ2-7, with D possibly TRBD1 on 5 matching bases. This CDR3 contains 14 residues. The germline V and J ends were trimmed by 5 bases and 0 bases, with 11 bases remaining between them. The germline V gene encodes CDR1 SGHVS and CDR2 FQNEAQ. The CDR3, as DNA: TGTGCCAGCAGCGAGCAGGGCTTCTCCTACGAGCAGTACTTC. This codes for CASSEQGFSYEQYF.